This T cell receptor (beta chain) was found in a study of T cells expressing NK-cell markers (dated by TCRdb to the early 2020s). Background on the whole study: Seven to nine donors provided sorted CD3+CD56+NKG2C+, CD3+CD56+NKG2C- and CD3+CD56-NKG2C+ T-cell subsets, whose TCR beta-chain repertoires were profiled. Libraries were sequenced as 2 x 150 bp reads on Illumina HiSeq 2000/2500, MiSeq or NextSeq. Randomly selected healthy volunteers, three men and five women, were used as the eight sequenced donors. Among the eight sequenced donors, seven were HCMV-seropositive and one was HCMV-seronegative. The full study reports these points: Whether the expanded NKG2C-expressing T cell clones were specific for HCMV antigens was left unclear. Those dominant clonotypes were again the most abundant among CD3+CD56-NKG2C+ cells in several donors, at 28.3-60.1%. In more than 5 donors, the dominant CD3+CD56+NKG2C+ clonotypes were found to rank among the top 10 CD8+ clonotypes and to make up about 1.0-7.5% of CD8+ T cells.

Sequencing used an Illumina HiSeq 2000. 5'RACE template switching, by which a universal primer site and unique molecular identifiers were added, was used to make TCR beta cDNA libraries. Priming for cDNA synthesis came from the TCR beta constant segment, and two successive PCR amplification steps followed. Concerning the study's data processing: MIGEC was used to demultiplex reads and group the reads by UMI, and MiTCR was used to assemble and quantify clonotypes. To exclude erroneous sequences, only TCR cDNA sequences supported by at least two reads were retained. The tcR package was used for downstream repertoire analysis, with clonotypes matched between fractions based on CDR3 nucleotide sequence plus V segment. Antigen specificity was annotated against VDJdb with VDJmatch, allowing one amino acid substitution in CDR3. After the reads were reprocessed by TCRdb, one entry was made per CDR3 protein sequence, with no DNA. What appears here as the V and J calls and clone size reflects TCRdb's work, not the paper's. This sample's table lists about 460,000 distinct CDR3 sequences. The ten largest clones add up to roughly 1.4% of the sample.

Taken from the germline V gene, the CDR1 and CDR2 loops are KGHSY and FQNENV. The CDR3 starts with the cysteine, ends with the phenylalanine, and has 13 residues. No DNA was logged. With respect to this clonotype: The antigen this receptor binds is unknown.

A commercial ELISA kit detecting HCMV-specific IgG in serum was used to determine HCMV serostatus. Peripheral blood mononuclear cells were isolated from blood by Ficoll density gradient centrifugation. This receptor chain uses TRBV16 and TRBJ1-5; TCRdb selects TRBD1, and the lack of DNA leaves this call unchecked. This sequence originates from a woman aged 45 to 65 in good health. Donor details come from another sample of the same person, matched by shared clones. The material sequenced was blood T cells: a sorted CD56 or NKG2C T cell subset, CD4+ or CD8+ T cells, or bulk PBMC T cells (not recorded which). For the CDR3, the sequence is CASRGQVGQPQHF. Here the CDR3 is joined to the reference TRBV16 and TRBJ1-5 genes, and the full variable domain is: GEEVAQTPKHLVRGEGQKAKLYCAPIKGHSYVFWYQQVLKNEFKFLISFQNENVFDETGMPKERFSAKCLPNSPCSLEIQATKLEDSAVYFCASRGQVGQPQHFGDGTRLSIL.